The clone carrying this T cell receptor beta chain was counted only a few times. Its cognate antigen is unknown. Molecules of cDNA were individually given unique molecular identifiers that were attached to them. TCRdb recomputed calls from the 5' RACE reads with MiXCR, one row per CDR3 protein. The table lists roughly 90,000 distinct CDR3 sequences, more than 12% of them singletons. This sample was included in a study of early T cells in non-severe SARS-CoV-2 infection. Study information: With bulk RNA from unsorted whole blood as input, sequencing yielded unpaired chains.

The CDR3 length is 13 residues. Germline CDR1 reads KGHSH; CDR2 reads LQKENI. With V trimmed by 3 bases and J by 5 bases, 4 bases remained unmatched. General observations from the study: The matching step, a VDJdb search, favored anti-spike CD8 responses and missed private and CD4 specificities.

V is TRBV18 and J is TRBJ2-7; 7 bases line up with TRBD1. The receptor's source is an adult who was a healthcare worker with PCR-confirmed SARS-CoV-2 infection or an uninfected control (not recorded which). Sequenced input: whole blood. For the CDR3, the DNA is TGTGCCAGCTCACCCACAGGGGTTGACGAGCAGTACTTC. Translated: CASSPTGVDEQYF.